This TCR beta chain emerged from a study of cytomegalovirus exposure and HLA in healthy donors (dated by TCRdb to the late 2010s). Study-level background: In an earlier analysis of 450 to 750 of the donors, roughly 300 Gb of sequence data and about 110 million unique TCR beta sequences from roughly 200 million T cells were reported. An early release covering more than 500 HLA-typed donors comprised about 300 gigabases of sequencing data and about 90 million unique TCR sequences. Among the roughly 390 genotyped donors, approximately 76% belonged to the genetic ancestry cluster associated with self-reported Caucasian donors. The aim of the study was to test whether cataloging public T cell receptors could identify signatures of past pathogen exposure. Using immunosequencing, the study profiled T cell repertoires from some 670 subjects and related those repertoires to cytomegalovirus serostatus. Along with the approximately 700-subject first cohort, a separate validation cohort of about 110 different subjects was used. To predict cytomegalovirus infection status, the study brought together high-throughput TCR immunosequencing, statistical association of individual TCRs with disease status, and machine learning. A later analysis re-analyzed previously published TCR beta repertoires from about 730 donors and added high-resolution HLA genotyping to study TCR occurrence patterns. The later analysis used no new phenotypic data to find candidate immune exposures, relying instead on TCR beta sequences and their occurrence across donors. An earlier analysis of some 500 of the donors applied high-throughput TCR beta sequencing to assess whether each TCR beta V gene segment acted as functional or pseudogenic. Donor age, sex, ethnicity and CMV serostatus were compiled together with the repertoire data. A later genetic analysis took genome-wide SNP genotypes for about 65% of the 666 donors and used that subset as a discovery cohort. Every discovery cohort repertoire had been produced on one sequencing platform. Class I and class II HLA loci were covered by the typing at four-digit resolution. The number of typed donors differed by locus: roughly 620-640 for A, B, C, DRB1 and DQB1; 500 to 550 for DQA1; approximately 600 for DPA1; and roughly 490 for DPB1. Four to six DR-DQ haplotypes were handled as single units for association and clustering because linkage in the cohort was strong. Across about 380 genotyped donors of the cohort, an average of about 240,000 unique TCR beta nucleotide sequences per donor were sequenced, and 15% to 20% of those sequences were non-productive. Beyond this particular receptor, the publication reports: The classifier was reported to diagnose cytomegalovirus status with high specificity and sensitivity in both the original and validation cohorts. A total of fewer than 200 TCR beta chains were listed by the study as associated with cytomegalovirus. In a later analysis, several top co-occurrence clusters were reported to appear linked to parvovirus B19, influenza, CMV and Epstein-Barr virus. In this cohort, only TCR beta chains were sequenced, and detectable features were limited by the absence of alpha or paired-chain data. A few of the identified cytomegalovirus-associated TCR beta chains were confirmed in vitro to be specific for cytomegalovirus antigens. According to a later analysis, most CMV-associated TCR beta chains appeared to be HLA-restricted, and the HLA associations seemed to be driven largely by CMV exposure. Because counts were too low, 15 to 20 rarely observed V segments, including chromosome 9 orphons, were excluded from the earlier analysis of several hundred of the donors. Immune exposure information for the cohort was limited to CMV serostatus. Some IMGT-functional V segments, including TRBV6-2 and TRBV6-3, could not be told apart with the 87-base-pair reads, so those segments were excluded. It was suggested by the authors that the approach could potentially be generalized to other disease states and immunological phenotypes. A group of highly shared sequence variants was considered likely to be a technical artifact of the sequencing pipeline. A later analysis associated about 17,000 TCR beta sequences with specific HLA alleles at a false discovery rate of 0.05. An association between a missense DCLRE1C variant and V-gene and J-gene trimming of TCR beta chains was found in a later genetic analysis and replicated in an independent cohort. Correlated functional status among segregating V segments might reflect linkage disequilibrium, but an unknown experimental factor could not be ruled out. According to a later analysis, TCR association rates differed among HLA loci, with DRB1 alleles showing the most associated TCRs and HLA-C alleles showing the fewest. In a later analysis, HLA-associated TCR beta chains showed more clonal expansion and lower generation probabilities than non-associated chains that were equally common. Assigning TCR associations to individual alleles was difficult when HLA alleles, especially DR and DQ, strongly co-occurred. Roughly uniform sequencing depth across donors was assumed in presence/absence analyses, although this assumption may not hold. Because some donors lacked HLA typing at each locus, the association tests relied only on the typed subset. A further reported finding was that TCR beta sequences accurately predicted the HLA-A and HLA-B alleles for most subjects in the first cohort. An earlier analysis of approximately 530 of the donors showed that most TCR beta V segments appeared in productive rearrangements either about 87% or about 30% of the time, which broadly matched IMGT annotations. According to a later genetic analysis, donors in an Asian-associated ancestry cluster had fewer N-insertions in productive TCRs than the roughly 660-donor mean. Most TCR sequences were observed very rarely across donors, whereas some public TCRs were present in many individuals.

Receptor libraries were prepared by the immunoSEQ multiplex PCR assay. For the multiplex PCR, a mixture combining 60 forward primers for TCR Vbeta segments and 13 reverse primers for TCR Jbeta segments was used. The CDR3 region of rearranged TCR beta genes was amplified from genomic DNA with a multiplex PCR assay. On the Illumina HiSeq System, the amplified TCR beta libraries were sequenced as 87-base-pair reads. Turning to the authors' computational methods: Across the 500 to 700 repertoires, a later analysis counted some 81 million unique TCR beta chains, approximately 12 million of which were shared by at least two donors. A nearest-neighbor algorithm error-corrected the raw reads and collapsed the reads into unique sequences, merging closely related sequences to remove PCR and sequencing errors. V, D and J gene segments were assigned by aligning CDR3 sequences to IMGT reference sequences. For a sequence to be retained, at least a six-nucleotide match to both a V gene segment and a J gene segment was required. A rearrangement was called productive if the CDR3 had no stop codons and remained in frame with V and J, and every other rearrangement was called non-productive. CDR3 was defined by IMGT convention, running from the second conserved V-encoded cysteine to the conserved J-encoded phenylalanine. The earlier analysis of a few hundred of the donors excluded any sequence lacking an unambiguous match to a single V gene segment. In an earlier analysis of 587 of the donors, a V segment was called functional when productive rearrangements were above 56.7%, and segregating when the standard deviation between donors exceeded 5%. A statistical classification framework was developed to diagnose cytomegalovirus status using the catalog of TCR beta chain sequences. V and J gene assignment, in a later analysis, came from comparing TCR nucleotide sequences with IMGT/GENE-DB human TR gene sequences. In a later analysis, CDR3 sequences and most-parsimonious VDJ recombination scenarios were assigned using the TCRdist pipeline. A later analysis defined each TCR beta chain by its CDR3 amino acid sequence plus V-gene family, and excluded reads lacking a unique V-gene family. In a later analysis, fewer than 600 highly shared, low-generation-probability nucleotide sequences were removed to address suspected cross-contamination and a sequencing artifact. A later analysis calculated a clonal expansion index for each public chain from normalized within-repertoire ranks of inferred template counts. In a later analysis, generation probabilities were computed with a VDJ recombination model fitted to out-of-frame rearrangements, and the resulting probabilities were checked against IGoR. Hypergeometric tests were used in a later analysis to score TCR-TCR, TCR-HLA and TCR-CMV co-occurrence, with a repertoire-size bias correction applied to the TCR pairs. In a later analysis, false discovery rates were estimated by permuting HLA or CMV assignments 20 times. In a later analysis, co-occurring TCRs were grouped using DBSCAN, and TCRdist sequence similarity was added for clustering within HLA-allele-positive subsets. Co-occurrence clustering excluded repertoires with fewer than 30,000 or more than 120,000 public chains, plus five with anomalous nucleotide sharing. The table was pulled from immuneACCESS by TCRdb, which kept in-frame rearrangements only. Such tables lose some clones; where checked, under half of the loss comes from unresolved V genes, and the rest has no known cause. V and J calls and clone size follow that table, whereas D and trimming were derived from the DNA. The sample records roughly 190,000 clones, approximately 81% of which are singletons. In total, the top ten clones hold 2% to 2.5% of the sample.

Comment on this clone: Which antigen it targets is not known. No base quality values were provided; no much bigger clone lies one nucleotide off.

The cohort comprised fewer than 750 healthy bone marrow donors. All cohort members were sampled while nominally healthy, although unrecorded immune exposures were likely present. The donor tested CMV seronegative, placing the donor among the 300 to 400 seronegative members of the cohort. A peripheral blood sample was collected from each donor, and TCR beta sequencing was performed on peripheral blood mononuclear cells. The Qiagen DNeasy Blood Extraction Kit was used to extract genomic DNA from the blood cell samples. V and J are truncated by 3 bases and 7 bases respectively, leaving an intervening sequence of 16 bases. CDR1 and CDR2 are drawn from the germline V gene (reference sequence): LNHDA, SQIVND. The CDR3 spans 14 residues, from the cysteine through the phenylalanine. This entry keeps only the CDR3 DNA: 42 bases, framed from base 1.

Material: PBMCs. The origin of this receptor is a woman aged 50 to 65 in good health and CMV-seronegative. The chain is made from TRBV19 and TRBJ2-7, with TRBD2 tentatively as D gene (6 bases match). CDR3 protein: CASSILSGAGEQYF. Read as DNA, the sequence is TGTGCCAGTAGTATCCTCTCGGGAGCCGGAGAGCAGTACTTC.